The T cell receptor (beta chain) under discussion was sequenced for a study of breast tumors, draining lymph nodes, adjacent tissues. With 0 bases removed from V and 14 bases from J, the gap between germline ends came to 26 bases. The CDR3 totals 16 residues. Germline V CDR1 and CDR2: SGHKS, YYEKEE (reference sequence). Samples came from axillary lymph nodes draining the breast cancer. TCRdb used MiXCR to reprocess the multiplex PCR reads, holding one entry per CDR3 protein. The sample yields roughly 220,000 distinct CDR3 sequences, less than 35% seen once. The sequencing input was axillary lymph node tissue. The receptor comes from a female donor with breast cancer. Some clones in this sample may be carry-over from other donors' samples. The V call is TRBV5-5, the J call TRBJ1-2; tentative D call: TRBD1 (6 bases). The CDR3 loop reads CASSLAVSVGTGLTTF. The DNA for the CDR3 is TGTGCCAGCAGCTTGGCCGTAAGCGTCGGAACAGGGCTTACTACCTTC.